One and the same sample provided the 28 T cell receptor beta chains below, sequenced in a study of T cells in Graves' hyperthyroidism and ophthalmopathy. RNA transcripts provided the source from which TCR beta CDR3 regions were amplified. Carried out on the TCR CDR3, a first-round RT-PCR used the HTBI primer set. TCRdb independently ran MiXCR on the multiplex PCR reads; one entry per CDR3 protein. Found here are 650,000 to 800,000 distinct CDR3 sequences, approximately 42% of them singletons; the top ten hold 7% to 7.5%. What was sequenced was peripheral blood or thyroid tissue (not recorded which). The receptors here all came from an adult man with Graves' disease, either hyperthyroidism or ophthalmopathy (not recorded which).

The CDR3 bases are TGCAGTGCTAGATCAGGGACCGGAGGAAACACCATATATTTT. Its translation is CSARSGTGGNTIYF. The chain couples TRBV20-1 to TRBJ1-3, with a weak D call TRBD1 (5 bases). The CDR3 is 14 residues long. V was pared by 2 bases and J by 4 bases, with 12 bases between. Germline V gene data show CDR1 as DFQATT and CDR2 as SNEGSKA (reference sequence).

This chain joins TRBV12-3 or TRBV12-4 and TRBJ1-1; 7 bases match TRBD1. The CDR3 runs 15 residues. V was clipped by 5 bases and J by 6 bases; unmatched bases: 12. The CDR3 region has the DNA TGTGCCAGCAGTCTATCCCCGACAGGGAGGTCTGAAGCTTTCTTT. Translation gives CASSLSPTGRSEAFF.

This clonotype came up a few times. This chain joins TRBV6-1 and TRBJ2-7; 9 nucleotides align to TRBD1. The CDR3 sequence is 15 residues long. The junction had 11 bases not matched to a gene; V was cut back by 5 bases and J by 6 bases. CDR1 and CDR2 (germline): MNHNS, SASEGT. The DNA of the CDR3 is TGTGCCAGCAGTTACTCGGGACAGGGTTCCGCCGAGCAGTACTTC. Protein product: CASSYSGQGSAEQYF.

This clonotype has at least ten counts. The chain combines TRBV7-9 with TRBJ2-7, with no clear D. V lost 6 bases, J lost 3 bases, and 9 bases lay in between. The CDR3 runs 12 residues. Germline CDR1 SEHNR, CDR2 FQNEAQ (reference sequence). CDR3 amino acids: CASSLSGYEQYF. DNA of the CDR3: TGTGCCAGCAGTCTCAGTGGCTACGAGCAGTACTTC. Complete variable domain (other parts from reference TRBV7-9 and TRBJ2-7): DTGVSQNPRHKITKRGQNVTFRCDPISEHNRLYWYRQTLGQGPEFLTYFQNEAQLEKSRLLSDRFSAERPKGSFSTLEIQRTEQGDSAMYLCASSLSGYEQYFGPGTRLTVT.

This clonotype occurred a few times. The rearrangement links TRBV5-5 to TRBJ1-1; D is ambiguous. Germline assignment: CDR1 SGHKS and CDR2 YYEKEE (reference sequence). The CDR3 totals 16 residues. Trimming cost V 7 bases and J 1 base, with 20 bases left between them. CDR3 sequence: CASPPRESPTNTEAFF. The CDR3 DNA is TGTGCCAGCCCTCCGCGGGAGTCTCCGACGAACACTGAAGCTTTCTTT.

This chain joins TRBV20-1 and TRBJ2-5; 8 bases match TRBD2. V lost 5 bases and J lost 10; bases outside the gene matches: 6. Per the germline V gene, CDR1 is DFQATT and CDR2 is SNEGSKA (reference sequence). The CDR3 sequence is 11 residues long. The CDR3 loop reads CSAALREGQYF. The CDR3, as DNA: TGCAGTGCTGCCCTCCGGGAGGGCCAGTACTTC.

V and J are TRBV20-1 and TRBJ1-1, with 11 bases lining up with TRBD1. Looked up from germline, CDR1 is DFQATT and CDR2 is SNEGSKA (reference sequence). The CDR3 has 18 residues. The ends lost 6 bases at V and 4 bases at J; junction bases unmatched: 19. CDR3 region: CSAANPGQGARGGTEAFF. CDR3 nucleotides: TGCAGTGCCGCTAACCCAGGACAGGGGGCGAGGGGCGGCACTGAAGCTTTCTTT.

The chain carries TRBV2 and TRBJ1-3; tentative D call: TRBD1 (6 bases). The V and J ends lost 5 bases and 4 bases respectively, with 18 bases between them. The CDR3 covers 16 residues. Germline V gene lookup returns CDR1 SNHLY and CDR2 FYNNEI. The CDR3 DNA reads TGTGCCAGCAGTACAAACAGGGCTCTCTCGGGAAACACCATATATTTT. Protein sequence: CASSTNRALSGNTIYF.

This clonotype was seen a few times. The chain joins TRBV7-9 to TRBJ2-7, with 7 bases matching TRBD2. Germline V CDR1 and CDR2: SEHNR, FQNEAQ (reference sequence). The V and J ends lost 1 base and 5 bases, in that order; junction bases with no gene match: 8. The CDR3 runs 15 residues. CDR3 bases: TGTGCCAGCAGCTTAGTGGGAGGGCCATCCAACGAGCAGTACTTC. This gives the protein CASSLVGGPSNEQYF. Filled out from reference TRBV7-9 and TRBJ2-7, the complete variable domain reads DTGVSQNPRHKITKRGQNVTFRCDPISEHNRLYWYRQTLGQGPEFLTYFQNEAQLEKSRLLSDRFSAERPKGSFSTLEIQRTEQGDSAMYLCASSLVGGPSNEQYFGPGTRLTVT.

The chain joins TRBV2 to TRBJ1-5, with 9 bases that match TRBD1. The ends lost 10 bases at V and 7 bases at J; junction bases unmatched: 5. The CDR3 totals 12 residues. Germline V gene lookup returns CDR1 SNHLY and CDR2 FYNNEI. This CDR3 reads CANGQGRQPQHF. The CDR3 DNA follows: TGTGCCAACGGACAGGGGAGGCAGCCCCAGCATTTT.

Only one count was recorded for this clonotype. CDR3 DNA: TGTGCCAGCAGCACGTACAGGTTTTTCGGCTACACCTTC. Protein product: CASSTYRFFGYTF. This chain links TRBV7-9 with TRBJ1-2, with D possibly TRBD1 on 5 matching bases. Trimming removed 5 bases from V and 8 bases from J, with 15 bases in between. The CDR3 is 13 residues long. The germline gives CDR1 SEHNR, CDR2 FQNEAQ (reference sequence).

The V gene is TRBV9, the J gene TRBJ2-7; weak D call: TRBD1 (6 bases). The germline gives CDR1 SGDLS, CDR2 YYNGEE. The CDR3 is 13 residues long. V lost 5 bases, J lost 6 bases, and 15 bases lay in between. As DNA, the CDR3 is TGTGCCAGCAGGTACACAGGGTTAACCGAGCAGTACTTC. Protein sequence: CASRYTGLTEQYF.

J is TRBJ1-2 and V is TRBV2; D uncertain. The germline V gene encodes CDR1 SNHLY and CDR2 FYNNEI. V was clipped by 8 bases and J by 0 bases, with 13 bases between them. The CDR3 is made up of 14 amino acids. In DNA, the CDR3 is TGTGCCAGCTCACCAGACAATTCTAACTATGGCTACACCTTC. Protein: CASSPDNSNYGYTF. The full variable domain, in which reference TRBV2 and TRBJ1-2 provide the parts outside the CDR3, is EPEVTQTPSHQVTQMGQEVILRCVPISNHLYFYWYRQILGQKVEFLVSFYNNEISEKSEIFDDQFSVERPDGSNFTLKIRSTKLEDSAMYFCASSPDNSNYGYTFGSGTRLTVV.

The chain combines TRBV29-1 with TRBJ1-4; 11 nucleotides line up with TRBD1. CDR3 size: 13 residues. The V and J ends lost 6 bases and 7 bases, in that order; junction bases with no gene match: 4. Per the germline V gene, CDR1 is SQVTM and CDR2 is ANQGSEA. In nucleotides, the CDR3 is TGCAGCGTACAAGGGACAGGGGGTGAAAAACTGTTTTTT. Amino acid sequence: CSVQGTGGEKLFF.

This clonotype has a handful of counts. V is TRBV29-1 and J is TRBJ2-5; 8 nucleotides align to TRBD1. The CDR3 consists of 13 residues. V lost 3 bases to trimming and J lost 5 bases; unmatched junction nucleotides: 5. In germline, CDR1 is SQVTM, CDR2 ANQGSEA. CDR3 in DNA: TGCAGCGTTGAGGCAGGGGGCAGGGAGACCCAGTACTTC. Its translation: CSVEAGGRETQYF.

The V and J genes are TRBV7-9 and TRBJ2-7, with a possible D match to TRBD2 (6 bases). Germline CDR1 and CDR2: SEHNR and FQNEAQ (reference sequence). V was shortened by 11 bases and J by 1 base, with 15 bases between the two germline ends. This CDR3 contains 13 residues. DNA for the CDR3: TGTGCCGTCCGCGGGGACTGGTCCTACGAGCAGTACTTC. Its translation: CAVRGDWSYEQYF. The full variable domain, in which reference TRBV7-9 and TRBJ2-7 provide the parts outside the CDR3, is DTGVSQNPRHKITKRGQNVTFRCDPISEHNRLYWYRQTLGQGPEFLTYFQNEAQLEKSRLLSDRFSAERPKGSFSTLEIQRTEQGDSAMYLCAVRGDWSYEQYFGPGTRLTVT.

This clonotype was found once. A much larger clone differs by one base, so this may be a read error. J is TRBJ2-2 and V is TRBV6-1; 7 bases agree with TRBD2. Germline-derived CDR1 and CDR2 are MNHNS and SASEGT. This CDR3 has 13 residues. The chain's CDR3 is CATSEREGRELFF. In DNA form, the CDR3 reads TGTGCCACCAGTGAAAGGGAGGGCCGGGAGCTGTTTTTT.

V and J are TRBV10-3 and TRBJ2-2; D remains ambiguous. The CDR3 sequence is 14 residues long. The V and J ends lost 10 bases and 4 bases respectively, with 16 bases between them. CDR1 and CDR2 from the germline V gene are ENHRY and SYGVKD. The CDR3 region is CATAERVSTGELFF. The CDR3 DNA follows: TGTGCCACCGCCGAAAGAGTTAGCACCGGGGAGCTGTTTTTT.

This clonotype appeared a few times. The chain is built from TRBV7-9 and TRBJ1-2; D not resolved. This CDR3 has 13 residues. V shed 2 bases and J shed 8 bases, with 12 bases lying between them. CDR1 SEHNR and CDR2 FQNEAQ come from the germline V gene (reference sequence). CDR3 in amino acids: CASSLSDNSGYTF. The CDR3 coding sequence is TGTGCCAGCAGCTTATCCGACAACAGCGGCTACACCTTC.

This clonotype appeared many times. The chain employs TRBV29-1 and TRBJ1-1, with no clear D. Germline V gene data show CDR1 as SQVTM and CDR2 as ANQGSEA. CDR3 length: 10 amino acids. V lost 4 bases, J lost 7 bases, and 7 bases lay in between. The CDR3 sequence is CSVAHIEAFF. CDR3 coding DNA: TGCAGCGTTGCACACATTGAAGCTTTCTTT.

Many counts were recorded for this clonotype. J is TRBJ1-2 and V is TRBV7-8; a weak D match, TRBD1 (6 bases). V was shortened by 5 bases and J by 4 bases, with 20 bases between the two germline ends. The CDR3 totals 16 residues. Germline assignment: CDR1 SGHVS and CDR2 FQNEAQ. This chain's CDR3 is CASSPLLHRAGYGYTF. In nucleotides, the CDR3 is TGTGCCAGCAGCCCTCTTTTGCACAGGGCGGGCTATGGCTACACCTTC.

Many counts were recorded for this clonotype. DNA for the CDR3: TGTGCCAGCAGTGAACCGGGACTAGTAGCTCGGTTCTTC. It yields the protein CASSEPGLVARFF. This sequence joins TRBV2 and TRBJ2-1; 8 positions agree with TRBD2. V gave up 2 bases and J gave up 15 bases; unmatched junction bases: 9. Germline loops: CDR1 SNHLY, CDR2 FYNNEI. The CDR3 spans 13 residues.

This clonotype was counted between two and nine times. The rearrangement links TRBV5-4 to TRBJ1-1; possible D gene TRBD1, 5 bases. The CDR3 has 15 amino acids. Germline CDR1 reads SGHNT; CDR2 reads YYREEE (reference sequence). The V gene lost 4 bases and the J gene lost 4 bases, with 17 bases spanning the gap. CDR3 protein: CASSAQIGDGTEAFF. The CDR3 DNA sequence: TGTGCCAGCAGCGCACAAATAGGGGATGGCACTGAAGCTTTCTTT. The entire variable domain, with the rest obtained from reference TRBV5-4 and TRBJ1-1, is as follows: ETGVTQSPTHLIKTRGQQVTLRCSSQSGHNTVSWYQQALGQGPQFIFQYYREEENGRGNFPPRFSGLQFPNYSSELNVNALELDDSALYLCASSAQIGDGTEAFFGQGTRLTVV.

V and J are TRBV10-3 and TRBJ1-1; 11 bases are a match to TRBD1. Trimming removed 9 bases from V and 8 bases from J; junction bases left unmatched: 5. There are 12 residues in the CDR3. Germline CDR1 is ENHRY and CDR2 is SYGVKD. This CDR3 is CAIGQGASEAFF. Here the CDR3 DNA reads TGTGCCATTGGACAGGGGGCTTCCGAAGCTTTCTTT.

This clonotype was picked up a small number of times. The chain joins TRBV5-1 to TRBJ1-1, with TRBD1 as a possible D gene (6 bases). V was trimmed by 5 bases and J by 8 bases, leaving 22 bases between them. The CDR3 has 15 amino acids. Germline V gene sequence: CDR1 SGHRS, CDR2 YFSETQ. In DNA, the CDR3 is TGCGCCAGCAGATACACCGGACCAGGGGCAGGGGAAGCTTTCTTT. Encoded protein: CASRYTGPGAGEAFF.

This clonotype was detected many times. This chain joins TRBV24-1 and TRBJ1-1, with TRBD1 matching over 9 bases. From germline, CDR1 is KGHDR and CDR2 SFDVKD. The CDR3 is 14 amino acids. The V gene end was trimmed by 4 bases and the J gene end by 5 bases; junction bases not matched to a gene: 4. Here the CDR3 reads CATSDPDRGTEAFF. The CDR3 nucleotides are TGTGCCACCAGTGACCCCGACAGGGGGACTGAAGCTTTCTTT.

The gene calls are TRBV25-1 and TRBJ1-2; weak D call: TRBD1 (5 bases). V lost 8 bases to trimming and J lost 5 bases, with 12 bases between them. Germline CDR1 reads MGHDK; CDR2 reads SYGVNS. CDR3 length: 12 amino acids. The chain's CDR3 is CASVDREYGYTF. The CDR3 DNA reads TGTGCCAGCGTTGACAGAGAATATGGCTACACCTTC.

This chain uses TRBV9 with TRBJ2-7; 10 nucleotides align to TRBD2. Per the germline V gene, CDR1 is SGDLS and CDR2 is YYNGEE. The CDR3 consists of 15 residues. J gave up 3 bases and V 0 bases, and 3 bases lay outside the gene matches. CDR3 sequence reads: CASSVEASGSYEQYF. In nucleotides, the CDR3 is TGTGCCAGCAGCGTAGAGGCTAGCGGGAGCTACGAGCAGTACTTC.